This is a list of T cell receptor beta chains from one sample in a study of identical twins. TCRdb ran MiXCR on the 5' RACE reads and lists one entry per CDR3 protein. The sample shows roughly 690,000 distinct CDR3 sequences, around 6% of them seen only once. Sequencing was performed on naive T cells sorted from blood. The origin of the receptors is a man aged 18 to 35 in good health. Both conserved end residues are trimmed from each CDR3.

J gene: TRBJ1-4
V gene: TRBV5-1
CDR3 protein: ASSLGDTATNEKLF

J gene: TRBJ1-4
V gene: TRBV28
CDR3 protein: ASTGAGTGGGEKLF

J gene: TRBJ2-7
V gene: TRBV6-5
CDR3 protein: ASSYSVTSLDEQY

J gene: TRBJ2-1
V gene: TRBV6-2/TRBV6-3
CDR3 protein: ASSYVGNNYNEQF

J gene: TRBJ1-3
V gene: TRBV5-6
CDR3 protein: ASTPGRAGNTIY

J gene: TRBJ1-5
V gene: TRBV10-2
CDR3 protein: ASSNLRDRDDQPQH

J gene: TRBJ2-1
V gene: TRBV27
CDR3 protein: ASSLRRIYSVSEQF

J gene: TRBJ2-1
V gene: TRBV12-5
CDR3 protein: ASVHTSGRAYNEQF

J gene: TRBJ2-2
V gene: TRBV6-5
CDR3 protein: ASSYSISGELF

J gene: TRBJ1-1
V gene: TRBV6-2/TRBV6-3
CDR3 protein: ASSYPVAKAEAF

J gene: TRBJ2-2
V gene: TRBV30
CDR3 protein: AWRGPRELF

J gene: TRBJ2-1
V gene: TRBV27
CDR3 protein: ASSLRGASYNEQF

J gene: TRBJ2-3
V gene: TRBV18
CDR3 protein: ASSQGPDTQY

J gene: TRBJ1-2
V gene: TRBV5-1
CDR3 protein: ASSPLPWAEKGYT

J gene: TRBJ2-3
V gene: TRBV15
CDR3 protein: ATSRAGTGTTDTQY

J gene: TRBJ1-1
V gene: TRBV5-5
CDR3 protein: ASSRSGGDTEAF

J gene: TRBJ2-7
V gene: TRBV5-1
CDR3 protein: ASSYLRFYEQY

J gene: TRBJ2-1
V gene: TRBV12-3/TRBV12-4
CDR3 protein: ASSRLIYNEQF

J gene: TRBJ2-3
V gene: TRBV10-2
CDR3 protein: ASGTFPTDTQY

J gene: TRBJ2-5
V gene: TRBV6-5
CDR3 protein: ASSYARLAGPQTQY

J gene: TRBJ1-1
V gene: TRBV12-3/TRBV12-4
CDR3 protein: ASTLSTVLGAF